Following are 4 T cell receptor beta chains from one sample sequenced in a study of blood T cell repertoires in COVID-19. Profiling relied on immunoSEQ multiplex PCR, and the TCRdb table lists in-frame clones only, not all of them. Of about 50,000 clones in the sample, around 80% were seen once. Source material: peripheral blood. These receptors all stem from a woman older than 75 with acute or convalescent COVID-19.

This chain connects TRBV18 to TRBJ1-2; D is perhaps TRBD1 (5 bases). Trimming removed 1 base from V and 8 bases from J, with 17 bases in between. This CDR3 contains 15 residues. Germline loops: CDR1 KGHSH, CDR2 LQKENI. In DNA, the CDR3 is TGTGCCAGCTCACCACGGGGCGCACGCGCGGAGGGCTACACCTTC. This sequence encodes CASSPRGARAEGYTF.

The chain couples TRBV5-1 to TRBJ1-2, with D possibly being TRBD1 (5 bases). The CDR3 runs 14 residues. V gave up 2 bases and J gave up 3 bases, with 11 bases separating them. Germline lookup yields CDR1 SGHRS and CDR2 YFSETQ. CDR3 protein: CASSFPGLDYGYTF. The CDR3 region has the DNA TGCGCCAGCAGCTTTCCAGGGCTCGACTATGGCTACACCTTC.

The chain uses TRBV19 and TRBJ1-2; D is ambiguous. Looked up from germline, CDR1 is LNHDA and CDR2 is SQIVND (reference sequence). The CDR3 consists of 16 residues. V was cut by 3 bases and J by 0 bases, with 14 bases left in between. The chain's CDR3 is CASSMGRYIPNYGYTF. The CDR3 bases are TGTGCCAGTAGTATGGGCCGATACATTCCTAACTATGGCTACACCTTC. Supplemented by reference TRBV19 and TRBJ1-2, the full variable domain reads DGGITQSPKYLFRKEGQNVTLSCEQNLNHDAMYWYRQDPGQGLRLIYYSQIVNDFQKGDIAEGYSVSREKKESFPLTVTSAQKNPTAFYLCASSMGRYIPNYGYTFGSGTRLTVV.

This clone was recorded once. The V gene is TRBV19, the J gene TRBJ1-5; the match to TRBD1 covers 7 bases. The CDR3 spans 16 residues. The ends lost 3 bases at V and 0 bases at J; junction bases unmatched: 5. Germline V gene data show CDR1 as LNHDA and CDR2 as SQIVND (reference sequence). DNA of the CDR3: TGTGCCAGTAGTATGGGGACAGTTTATAGCAATCAGCCCCAGCATTTT. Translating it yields CASSMGTVYSNQPQHF.